A selection of T cell receptor beta chains follows, all from one sample in a study of blood T cell repertoires in COVID-19. Using immunoSEQ multiplex PCR, the repertoire was profiled, and TCRdb retains in-frame clones only, with some absent. The data hold some 300,000 clones, with approximately 90% observed a single time. The sample comprised peripheral blood. These receptors all stem from a woman in her 50s with COVID-19, enrolled during active disease. CDR3s include the opening cysteine and the closing phenylalanine or tryptophan. A D gene is named only where the DNA matches it firmly. Size is omitted from some rows. Given values are once, few, many or a class for expanded clones.

NA	TRBV6-2/TRBV6-3	NA	TRBJ2-5	CASSSWTAQETQYF	TGTGCCAGCAGTTCGTGGACAGCCCAAGAGACCCAGTACTTC
once	TRBV5-1	TRBD2	TRBJ2-3	CASTPSGNTDTQYF	TGCGCCAGCACCCCTAGCGGCAACACAGATACGCAGTATTTT
NA	TRBV9	TRBD1	TRBJ2-2	CASSVGNRGDTGELFF	TGTGCCAGCAGCGTGGGGAACAGGGGAGACACCGGGGAGCTGTTTTTT
NA	TRBV3-1/TRBV3-2	NA	TRBJ1-5	CASSRGRDNQPQHF	TGTGCCAGCAGCCGGGGCAGGGACAATCAGCCCCAGCATTTT
once	TRBV7-2	TRBD1	TRBJ1-6	CASSLPPAGTGLSPLHF	TGTGCCAGCAGCCTCCCCCCCGCCGGGACAGGGCTGTCACCCCTCCACTTT
NA	TRBV5-6	TRBD1	TRBJ2-6	CASRGEDRAAGANVLTF	TGTGCCAGCAGGGGAGAAGACAGGGCTGCTGGGGCCAACGTCCTGACTTTC
NA	TRBV7-9	TRBD1	TRBJ1-1	CASSSGQGFFTEAFF	TGTGCCAGCAGCTCGGGACAGGGTTTTTTCACTGAAGCTTTCTTT
NA	TRBV15	NA	TRBJ2-7	CATSRVVSGVHEQYF	TGTGCCACCAGCAGAGTTGTCTCAGGGGTCCACGAGCAGTACTTC
NA	TRBV7-8	TRBD2	TRBJ2-3	CASSFHRTSGSKHTQYF	TGTGCCAGCAGCTTTCATCGGACTAGCGGGAGTAAACATACGCAGTATTTT
many	TRBV5-4	NA	TRBJ1-1	CASSLVDSLTNTEAFF	TGTGCCAGCAGCTTGGTTGACAGCCTCACGAACACTGAAGCTTTCTTT
NA	TRBV7-2	TRBD1	TRBJ2-5	CASSPRTGETQYF	TGTGCCAGCAGCCCGCGGACAGGAGAGACCCAGTACTTC
NA	TRBV10-1	NA	TRBJ1-5	CASRRTTKPQPQHF	TGCGCCAGTCGAAGGACAACCAAACCTCAGCCCCAGCATTTT
NA	TRBV5-1	NA	TRBJ1-1	CASSLAIVRETPNTEAFF	TGCGCCAGCAGCTTGGCCATCGTGCGGGAAACCCCGAACACTGAAGCTTTCTTT
few	TRBV19	NA	TRBJ1-2	CASISPASGANYGYTF	TGTGCCAGTATCTCCCCAGCCTCAGGGGCCAACTATGGCTACACCTTC
NA	TRBV11-3	NA	TRBJ1-1	CASSFSGIEAFF	TGTGCCAGCAGCTTTTCTGGCATCGAAGCTTTCTTT
NA	TRBV5-1	TRBD2	TRBJ2-1	CASSSQLAGGSNEQFF	TGCGCCAGCAGCTCCCAACTAGCGGGAGGATCCAATGAGCAGTTCTTC
once	TRBV7-2	TRBD1	TRBJ1-3	CASSPWTGAGNTIYF	TGTGCCAGCAGCCCGTGGACAGGGGCTGGAAACACCATATATTTT
few	TRBV3-1/TRBV3-2	NA	TRBJ2-2	CASSSGVLTGELFF	TGTGCCAGCAGCTCCGGGGTCCTCACCGGGGAGCTGTTTTTT
NA	TRBV12-5	NA	TRBJ2-7	CASGFMSVDRGGEQYF	TGTGCTAGTGGTTTTATGTCGGTGGATCGGGGTGGCGAGCAGTACTTC
NA	TRBV7-2	NA	TRBJ2-7	CASSLGPIGGYEQYF	TGTGCCAGCAGCTTGGGGCCAATCGGGGGCTACGAGCAGTACTTC
NA	TRBV19	NA	TRBJ1-2	CATRGSGGNYGYTF	TGTGCCACCCGGGGGTCCGGTGGTAACTATGGCTACACCTTC
NA	TRBV12-5	TRBD1	TRBJ2-2	CASGLGQGDTGELFF	TGTGCTAGTGGTTTGGGACAGGGGGACACCGGGGAGCTGTTTTTT
NA	TRBV11-3	NA	TRBJ1-4	CASSVANEKLFF	TGTGCCAGCAGCGTCGCTAATGAAAAACTGTTTTTT
NA	TRBV5-1	NA	TRBJ2-3	CASSLALAPRDTQYF	TGCGCCAGCAGCTTGGCGCTAGCTCCCCGGGATACGCAGTATTTT
NA	TRBV6-2/TRBV6-3	NA	TRBJ2-7	CASSPGHRAYEQYF	TGTGCCAGCAGTCCCGGTCACAGGGCTTACGAGCAGTACTTC